A single sample gave rise to the 30 T cell receptor beta chains below, sequenced in a study of T cells in localized non-small cell lung cancer. TCRdb's copy holds only in-frame clones and misses some; the assay was immunoSEQ multiplex PCR. The repertoire holds about 78,000 clones, about 83% seen once, with 2.5% to 3% in the top ten. This specimen consisted of peripheral blood, obtained before any cancer treatment. These receptors all come from a man between 40 and 70 years old with stage I lung adenocarcinoma.

This chain uses TRBV7-2 with TRBJ2-7, with a tentative D call TRBD2 (6 bases). CDR1 and CDR2 from the germline V gene are SGHTA and FQGNSA. The CDR3 runs 16 residues. V was clipped by 0 bases and J by 1 base, with 13 bases between them. This CDR3 reads CASSLAPPGVSYEQYF. The DNA of the CDR3 is TGTGCCAGCAGCTTAGCTCCCCCGGGGGTATCCTACGAGCAGTACTTC.

The chain employs TRBV10-3 and TRBJ2-1; 7 bases map to TRBD2. Trimming at V came to 0 bases and at J to 8 bases, leaving 7 bases not matched to a gene. Germline V gene data show CDR1 as ENHRY and CDR2 as SYGVKD. The CDR3 length is 15 residues. CDR3 loop: CAISESVGRLDEQFF. The CDR3 region has the DNA TGTGCCATCAGTGAGTCCGTCGGGAGGTTGGATGAGCAGTTCTTC.

This chain joins TRBV19 and TRBJ2-1; TRBD2 is a possible D gene (6 bases). V was shortened by 5 bases and J by 0 bases, with 8 bases between the two germline ends. There are 14 residues in the CDR3. CDR1 is LNHDA and CDR2 is SQIVND in the germline V gene (reference sequence). In DNA form, the CDR3 reads TGTGCCAGTAGTCTGGGACTCTCCTACAATGAGCAGTTCTTC. It codes for CASSLGLSYNEQFF.

V is TRBV5-8 and J is TRBJ2-1; 9 bases fit TRBD2. The CDR3 is 15 residues long. The ends lost 2 bases at V and 4 bases at J; junction bases unmatched: 4. Per the germline V gene, CDR1 is SGHTS and CDR2 is YDEGEE. The CDR3: CASSFMRGGYNEQFF. CDR3 nucleotide sequence: TGTGCCAGCAGCTTTATGCGGGGGGGGTACAATGAGCAGTTCTTC.

The chain combines TRBV9 with TRBJ1-3, with a possible D match to TRBD1 (6 bases). The CDR3 totals 14 residues. From germline, CDR1 is SGDLS and CDR2 YYNGEE. V was pared by 3 bases and J by 2 bases, with 9 bases between. Here the CDR3 reads CASSARGAGNTIYF. The CDR3 region has the DNA TGTGCCAGCAGCGCCAGGGGTGCTGGAAACACCATATATTTT. The full variable domain, its missing parts supplied by reference TRBV9 and TRBJ1-3, is DSGVTQTPKHLITATGQRVTLRCSPRSGDLSVYWYQQSLDQGLQFLIQYYNGEERAKGNILERFSAQQFPDLHSELNLSSLELGDSALYFCASSARGAGNTIYFGEGSWLTVV.

The CDR3: CASSYLDRVNEQFF. The CDR3 nucleotides are TGTGCCAGCAGTTACCTGGACAGGGTCAATGAGCAGTTCTTC. This chain connects TRBV6-5 to TRBJ2-1; 8 bases agree with TRBD1. J was trimmed by 6 bases and V by 2 bases; bases with no gene match: 3. This CDR3 is built from 14 residues. Per germline, CDR1 MNHEY and CDR2 SVGAGI.

The CDR3 bases are TGCGCCAGCAGCTTGGACACATACGAGCAGTACTTC. Its protein product is CASSLDTYEQYF. This chain links TRBV5-1 with TRBJ2-7; D gene ambiguous. Germline-derived CDR1 and CDR2 are SGHRS and YFSETQ. V was trimmed by 0 bases and J by 4 bases, leaving 5 bases between them. This CDR3 contains 12 residues.

In this sample, this clone turned up a few times. The chain links TRBV7-6 to TRBJ2-5, with D perhaps matching TRBD1 or TRBD2 (5 bases each). V gave up 6 bases and J gave up 4 bases, with 18 bases separating them. This CDR3 region has 15 residues. The germline V gene has CDR1 SGHVS and CDR2 FNYEAQ. CDR3 bases: TGTGCCAGCAGTTTGGGGGACGGGATCGTAGAGACCCAGTACTTC. Amino acid sequence: CASSLGDGIVETQYF. The full variable domain, rest sourced from reference TRBV7-6 and TRBJ2-5, is GAGVSQSPRYKVTKRGQDVALRCDPISGHVSLYWYRQALGQGPEFLTYFNYEAQQDKSGLPNDRFSAERPEGSISTLTIQRTEQRDSAMYRCASSLGDGIVETQYFGPGTRLLVL.

The chain combines TRBV7-9 with TRBJ1-4, with a possible D match to TRBD1 (6 bases). Per germline, CDR1 SEHNR and CDR2 FQNEAQ (reference sequence). V lost 2 bases and J lost 7, with 26 bases in between. The CDR3 sequence is 19 residues long. The CDR3 region is CASSLFPRGPIPAPEKLFF. Written as DNA, the CDR3 is TGTGCCAGCAGCTTATTCCCCAGGGGCCCAATACCCGCTCCTGAAAAACTGTTTTTT.

The chain links TRBV11-2 to TRBJ2-1; 15 bases match TRBD2. The ends lost 5 bases at V and 9 bases at J; junction bases unmatched: 11. From germline, CDR1 is SGHAT and CDR2 FQNNGV. The length of the CDR3 is 17 residues. CDR3 bases: TGTGCCAGCAGCGATCACGGACTAGCGGGGGGGCCTGGTGAGCAGTTCTTC. This sequence encodes CASSDHGLAGGPGEQFF.

The gene calls are TRBV27 and TRBJ2-7; 11 bases line up with TRBD2. The V gene's germline CDR1 is MNHEY and CDR2 SMNVEV (reference sequence). CDR3 length: 14 residues. V dropped 8 bases and J dropped 5; count of bases not matched to a gene: 8. The CDR3 protein is CASRRLAGGDEQYF. The CDR3 DNA reads TGTGCCAGCCGTCGGCTAGCGGGAGGAGACGAGCAGTACTTC.

The chain recombines TRBV12-5 with TRBJ1-3; D remains unclear. The CDR3 length is 12 residues. V was cut by 1 base and J by 3 bases, with 1 base left in between. From germline, CDR1 is LGHNT and CDR2 FRNRAP. This CDR3 reads CASGLDGNTIYF. DNA of the CDR3: TGTGCTAGTGGTTTGGATGGAAACACCATATATTTT. Combining the CDR3 with reference TRBV12-5 and TRBJ1-3 gives the whole variable domain DARVTQTPRHKVTEMGQEVTMRCQPILGHNTVFWYRQTMMQGLELLAYFRNRAPLDDSGMPKDRFSAEMPDATLATLKIQPSEPRDSAVYFCASGLDGNTIYFGEGSWLTVV.

The genes are TRBV6-5 and TRBJ2-7; TRBD2 matches 11 bases. J was trimmed by 0 bases and V by 0 bases; bases with no gene match: 1. This CDR3 has 16 amino acids. Germline V gene sequence: CDR1 MNHEY, CDR2 SVGAGI. In DNA form, the CDR3 reads TGTGCCAGCAGTTACTCGGGACTAGCGGACTCCTACGAGCAGTACTTC. It translates to CASSYSGLADSYEQYF.

This clone was found a few times. The chain uses TRBV5-4 and TRBJ1-1, with D maybe TRBD1 (5 bases). The V gene lost 6 bases and the J gene lost 1 base, with 10 bases spanning the gap. This CDR3 contains 13 residues. Germline lookup yields CDR1 SGHNT and CDR2 YYREEE (reference sequence). Here the CDR3 DNA reads TGTGCCAGCACCGCGGGGGGGAACACTGAAGCTTTCTTT. Protein: CASTAGGNTEAFF.

V is TRBV5-1 and J is TRBJ2-1; 8 positions agree with TRBD1. Unmatched junction bases numbered 11, after V lost 4 bases and J lost 5 bases. Germline V lookup: CDR1 SGHRS, CDR2 YFSETQ. The CDR3 extends over 16 amino acids. The CDR3 nucleotides are TGCGCCAGCAGCGCCACCGGGACAGGAATAAACAATGAGCAGTTCTTC. It codes for CASSATGTGINNEQFF. Full variable domain (rest looked up from reference TRBV5-1 and TRBJ2-1): KAGVTQTPRYLIKTRGQQVTLSCSPISGHRSVSWYQQTPGQGLQFLFEYFSETQRNKGNFPGRFSGRQFSNSRSEMNVSTLELGDSALYLCASSATGTGINNEQFFGPGTRLTVL.

The chain combines TRBV5-1 with TRBJ1-1, with TRBD1 as a possible D gene (5 bases). The V gene lost 0 bases and the J gene lost 3 bases, with 12 bases spanning the gap. Germline V lookup: CDR1 SGHRS, CDR2 YFSETQ. This CDR3 is built from 15 residues. CDR3 coding DNA: TGCGCCAGCAGCTTGGGGCAGGGTGAAGACACTGAAGCTTTCTTT. It is translated as CASSLGQGEDTEAFF.

The CDR3 region has the DNA TGCGCCAGCAGCTTGGGAGTCCGGGAGACCCAGTACTTC. Its translation: CASSLGVRETQYF. V and J are TRBV5-1 and TRBJ2-5; D unclear. CDR3 length: 13 amino acids. The germline gives CDR1 SGHRS, CDR2 YFSETQ. With 0 bases removed from V and 5 bases from J, the gap between germline ends came to 8 bases. Full variable domain (outside the CDR3, taken from reference TRBV5-1 and TRBJ2-5): KAGVTQTPRYLIKTRGQQVTLSCSPISGHRSVSWYQQTPGQGLQFLFEYFSETQRNKGNFPGRFSGRQFSNSRSEMNVSTLELGDSALYLCASSLGVRETQYFGPGTRLLVL.

This clone was detected only a few times. The chain links TRBV4-2 to TRBJ2-5, with 9 bases lining up with TRBD2. In germline, CDR1 is LGHNA, CDR2 YNFKEQ. Trimming at V came to 4 bases and at J to 5 bases, leaving 11 bases not matched to a gene. The CDR3 is 16 amino acids. This CDR3 reads CASSRDRGGGQETQYF. The CDR3, as DNA: TGTGCCAGCAGCCGAGACCGCGGGGGGGGGCAGGAGACCCAGTACTTC.

The chain links TRBV27 to TRBJ2-1; tentatively, D is TRBD1 (6 bases). The V end lost 5 bases, the J end lost 5 bases, and 16 bases lay between the germline ends. Germline loops: CDR1 MNHEY, CDR2 SMNVEV (reference sequence). CDR3 length equals 15 residues. CDR3 sequence: CASSPKDRYNNEQFF. The DNA of the CDR3 is TGTGCCAGCAGTCCCAAGGACAGATATAACAATGAGCAGTTCTTC.

This chain links TRBV5-1 with TRBJ2-2; D gene ambiguous. Germline loops: CDR1 SGHRS, CDR2 YFSETQ. CDR3 length: 16 residues. V lost 0 bases and J 0 bases, leaving 9 bases between the germline ends. CDR3 protein: CASSLDWGANTGELFF. The CDR3 DNA sequence: TGCGCCAGCAGCTTGGATTGGGGTGCGAACACCGGGGAGCTGTTTTTT.

This rearrangement joins TRBV19 to TRBJ2-7; D unresolved. Germline V CDR1 and CDR2: LNHDA, SQIVND (reference sequence). The CDR3 is 15 residues long. V dropped 4 bases and J dropped 2 bases, with 15 bases sitting between them. CDR3 loop: CASSTPDGPTYEQYF. CDR3 nucleotide sequence: TGTGCCAGTAGTACCCCGGACGGACCAACCTACGAGCAGTACTTC. Full variable domain (rest looked up from reference TRBV19 and TRBJ2-7): DGGITQSPKYLFRKEGQNVTLSCEQNLNHDAMYWYRQDPGQGLRLIYYSQIVNDFQKGDIAEGYSVSREKKESFPLTVTSAQKNPTAFYLCASSTPDGPTYEQYFGPGTRLTVT.

The chain carries TRBV19 and TRBJ1-4; tentative D call: TRBD1 (6 bases). The CDR3 length is 13 residues. From germline, CDR1 is LNHDA and CDR2 SQIVND (reference sequence). Trimming left V 3 bases short and J 8 bases short, with 10 bases between. CDR3 nucleotide sequence: TGTGCCAGTAGTATGCGCAGGGGCGAAAAACTGTTTTTT. It specifies CASSMRRGEKLFF.

This rearrangement joins TRBV30 to TRBJ1-2; TRBD1 might be the D (5 bases). Trimming removed 2 bases at V and 4 bases at J, with 8 bases between. The germline CDR1 and CDR2 sequences are GTSNPN and SVGIG (reference sequence). The CDR3 runs to 12 residues. CDR3 sequence reads: CAWSSGTYGYTF. Here the CDR3 DNA reads TGTGCCTGGAGTTCAGGGACCTATGGCTACACCTTC.

The CDR3 loop is CASSRPGRAYEQYF. CDR3 nucleotide sequence: TGTGCCAGCAGTAGGCCGGGGAGGGCCTACGAGCAGTACTTC. The chain has TRBV6-5 and TRBJ2-7; 7 bases agree with TRBD2. Germline V CDR1 and CDR2: MNHEY, SVGAGI. V shed 5 bases, J shed 2 bases, and the junction held 6 bases outside the gene matches. The CDR3 loop spans 14 amino acids.

The rearrangement joins TRBV2 to TRBJ1-4, with D possibly TRBD1 on 6 matching bases. This CDR3 spans 14 amino acids. With 6 bases removed from V and 8 bases from J, the gap between germline ends came to 16 bases. Per germline, CDR1 SNHLY and CDR2 FYNNEI. The DNA of the CDR3 is TGTGCCAGCAGCCAGCGTAGGGGGGACGAAAAACTGTTTTTT. Protein: CASSQRRGDEKLFF.

V and J are TRBV11-2 and TRBJ2-7, with a tentative D call TRBD2 (6 bases). Germline CDR1 reads SGHAT; CDR2 reads FQNNGV. CDR3 size: 14 residues. The V and J ends lost 6 bases and 9 bases respectively, with 21 bases between them. The CDR3 reads CASSFGTGTGWQYF. The CDR3 DNA follows: TGTGCCAGCAGTTTCGGGACTGGGACTGGGTGGCAGTACTTC.

The chain joins TRBV21-1 to TRBJ2-5; the table names TRBD2, a call not compared with the DNA. TRBV21-1 represents a pseudogene. The CDR3 is 19 amino acids. The CDR3 coding sequence is TGTGCCAGCAGCAAAGCGGGGGGGATTGGACAGACCGATGAAGAGACCCAGTACTTC. Residues: CASSKAGGIGQTDEETQYF.

This chain joins TRBV7-2 and TRBJ2-5; D gene uncertain. The CDR3 sequence is 13 residues long. Germline loops: CDR1 SGHTA, CDR2 FQGNSA. Trimming cost V 4 bases and J 3 bases, with 9 bases left between them. CDR3 loop: CASSYRYEETQYF. The CDR3 bases are TGTGCCAGCAGCTATCGCTACGAAGAGACCCAGTACTTC. Filled out from reference TRBV7-2 and TRBJ2-5, the complete variable domain reads GAGVSQSPSNKVTEKGKDVELRCDPISGHTALYWYRQSLGQGLEFLIYFQGNSAPDKSGLPSDRFSAERTGGSVSTLTIQRTQQEDSAVYLCASSYRYEETQYFGPGTRLLVL.

In nucleotides, the CDR3 is TGTGCCAGCAACAGGGCAGATAATTCACCCCTCCACTTT. It codes for CASNRADNSPLHF. This chain links TRBV6-1 with TRBJ1-6, with a tentative D call TRBD1 (6 bases). The CDR3 runs to 13 residues. Trimming shortened V by 7 bases and J by 5 bases, and 9 bases separated the two germline ends. CDR1 and CDR2 from the germline V gene are MNHNS and SASEGT.

A few counts support this clone. This chain joins TRBV5-3 and TRBJ1-2, with D tentatively TRBD1 (6 bases). TRBV5-3 is sorted into the ORF group, with uncertain function. V lost 1 base and J lost 3, with 22 bases in between. CDR3 size: 18 residues. Here the CDR3 reads CARSLRVLLGAHYYGYTF. The CDR3 nucleotides are TGTGCCAGAAGCTTGCGGGTCCTGCTGGGGGCGCATTACTATGGCTACACCTTC.